In this sample, the clone carrying this TCR beta chain turned up a few times. RNA transcripts gave rise to amplified TCR beta CDR3 regions. First-round RT-PCR with HTBI primers amplified the TCR CDR3 region. TCRdb re-analysed the multiplex PCR reads in MiXCR, keeping a single row per CDR3 protein. Here the sample spans approximately 360,000 distinct CDR3 sequences, approximately 25% being singletons. This entry is derived from a study of T cells in Graves' hyperthyroidism and ophthalmopathy. Germline CDR1 and CDR2: SNHLY and FYNNEI. The CDR3 has 14 amino acids. Trimming took 5 bases from V and 0 from J, leaving 8 bases between them.

The V and J genes are TRBV2 and TRBJ2-4; no clear D. The sample consisted of blood. This clonotype was sampled from a man aged 45-65 years with Graves' hyperthyroidism. The CDR3 DNA follows: TGTGCCAGCAGTAGGAGTCTAGCCAAAAACATTCAGTACTTC. Residues: CASSRSLAKNIQYF. The whole variable domain, filled in from reference TRBV2 and TRBJ2-4, reads EPEVTQTPSHQVTQMGQEVILRCVPISNHLYFYWYRQILGQKVEFLVSFYNNEISEKSEIFDDQFSVERPDGSNFTLKIRSTKLEDSAMYFCASSRSLAKNIQYFGAGTRLSVL.